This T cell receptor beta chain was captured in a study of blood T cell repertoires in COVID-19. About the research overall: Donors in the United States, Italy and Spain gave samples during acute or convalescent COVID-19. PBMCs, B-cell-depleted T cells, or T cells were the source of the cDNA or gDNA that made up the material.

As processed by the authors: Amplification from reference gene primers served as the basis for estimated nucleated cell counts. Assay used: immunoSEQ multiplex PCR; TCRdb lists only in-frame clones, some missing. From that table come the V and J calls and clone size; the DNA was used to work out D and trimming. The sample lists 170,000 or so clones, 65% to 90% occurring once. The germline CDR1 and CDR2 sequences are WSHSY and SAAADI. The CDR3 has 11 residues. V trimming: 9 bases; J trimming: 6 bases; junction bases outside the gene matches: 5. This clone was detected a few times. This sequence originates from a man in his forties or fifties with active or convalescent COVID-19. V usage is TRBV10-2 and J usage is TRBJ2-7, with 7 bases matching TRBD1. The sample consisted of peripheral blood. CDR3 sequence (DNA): TGCGCCAGTCGACAGGGCCCCGAGCAGTACTTC. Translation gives CASRQGPEQYF.